A selection of T cell receptor beta chains follows, all from one sample in a study of identical twins. TCRdb re-called the 5' RACE reads with MiXCR, one entry per CDR3 protein. This sample yields over 600,000 distinct CDR3 sequences, of which less than 25% are seen a single time; 4.3% belongs to the top ten. The same specimen was also included in a second study, on T cells expressing NK-cell markers.

Sequenced material: PBMCs. The receptors were sampled from a young woman in good health. Each CDR3 is given with its conserved first and last residue. Fields, in order: J gene, clone size, V gene, D gene, CDR3 DNA, CDR3 protein. The D gene is left open where the match is weak. Clone size is not always given. Where it is, it says once, few, many or a class for expanded clones.

>TRBJ2-7|few|TRBV7-9|.
TGTGCCAGCAGCTTAGCAAGCGACGCCTACGAGCAGTACTTC
CASSLASDAYEQYF
>TRBJ2-7|.|TRBV7-3|.
TGTGCCAGCAGCTTATTCCGGTGGGGCGAGCAGTACTTC
CASSLFRWGEQYF
>TRBJ2-3|.|TRBV10-3|TRBD2
TGTGCCATCAGACCCGGGACTAGCGGGGCAGATACGCAGTATTTT
CAIRPGTSGADTQYF
>TRBJ2-2|.|TRBV5-1|.
TGCGCCAGCAGCTTGGAGAGGCAGGGTAACACCGGGGAGCTGTTTTTT
CASSLERQGNTGELFF
>TRBJ2-7|few|TRBV5-1|.
TGCGCCAGCAGCTTGGTGGCGGGGTTTACTGACGAGCAGTACTTC
CASSLVAGFTDEQYF
>TRBJ2-1|many|TRBV28|.
TGTGCCAGCAGTTTTGGCCAGGAACCCTACAATGAGCAGTTCTTC
CASSFGQEPYNEQFF
>TRBJ2-3|.|TRBV11-2|TRBD2
TGTGCCAGCAGCTTCCCTCGGACTAGCGGGAGGGCCCCAGATACGCAGTATTTT
CASSFPRTSGRAPDTQYF
>TRBJ1-5|.|TRBV20-1|.
TGCAGTGCTAGGGCGGACAGCGGTAATCAGCCCCAGCATTTT
CSARADSGNQPQHF
>TRBJ2-7|.|TRBV5-1|TRBD2
TGCGCTTCCCGGCTAGCGGGAGGACCGTTACGCGAGCAGTACTTC
CASRLAGGPLREQYF
>TRBJ1-4|few|TRBV7-9|TRBD1
TGTGCCAGCAGCTCCGAAGGGACAGGGGTGGAAAAACTGTTTTTT
CASSSEGTGVEKLFF
>TRBJ2-7|few|TRBV10-1|.
TGCGCCAGCAGTGAGAATCTGGGAGACGAGCAGTACTTC
CASSENLGDEQYF
>TRBJ1-1|few|TRBV20-1|.
TGCAGTGTACCACCGGGGGCCAAGGGCACTGAAGCTTTCTTT
CSVPPGAKGTEAFF
>TRBJ1-1|many|TRBV12-3/TRBV12-4|.
TGTGCCAGCCGTGGGACTGAAGCTTTCTTT
CASRGTEAFF
>TRBJ2-1|few|TRBV6-2/TRBV6-3|.
TGTGCCAGCAGGATTACCTACCCCTTCTACAATGAGCAGTTCTTC
CASRITYPFYNEQFF
>TRBJ2-3|few|TRBV7-9|.
TGTGCCAGCAGCCCACAAAATCCCCCTACAGATACGCAGTATTTT
CASSPQNPPTDTQYF